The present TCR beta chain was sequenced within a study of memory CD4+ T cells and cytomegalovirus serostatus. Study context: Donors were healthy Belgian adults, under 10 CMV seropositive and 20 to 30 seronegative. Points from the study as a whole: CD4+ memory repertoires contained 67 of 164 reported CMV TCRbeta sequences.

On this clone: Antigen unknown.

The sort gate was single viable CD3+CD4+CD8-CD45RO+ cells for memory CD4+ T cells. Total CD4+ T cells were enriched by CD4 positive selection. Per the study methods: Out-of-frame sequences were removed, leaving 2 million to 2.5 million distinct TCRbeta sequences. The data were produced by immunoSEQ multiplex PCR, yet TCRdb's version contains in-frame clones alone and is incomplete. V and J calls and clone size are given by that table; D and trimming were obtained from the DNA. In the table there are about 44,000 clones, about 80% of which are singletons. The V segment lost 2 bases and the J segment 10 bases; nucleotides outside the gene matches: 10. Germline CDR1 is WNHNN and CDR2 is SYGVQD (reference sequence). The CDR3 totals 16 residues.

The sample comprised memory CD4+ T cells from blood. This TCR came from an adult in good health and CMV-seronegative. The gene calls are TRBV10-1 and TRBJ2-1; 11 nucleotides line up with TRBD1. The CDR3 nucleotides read TGCGCCAGCAGTGAGCCAGGGACAGGGGGAAAGCGAGAGCAGTTCTTC. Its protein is CASSEPGTGGKREQFF.